The rows below give T cell receptor beta chains drawn from one sample of a study of cytomegalovirus exposure and HLA in healthy donors. Using immunoSEQ multiplex PCR, the repertoire was profiled, and TCRdb retains in-frame clones only, with some absent. Of 160,000 or so clones listed, approximately 80% are singletons. Sequencing was performed on PBMCs. These TCRs come from a man aged 18 to 30 in good health and CMV-seropositive. The CDR3 runs from the conserved cysteine through the conserved F or W. Each record gives: CDR3 DNA, CDR3 protein, V gene, clone size, J gene, D gene. The D gene is left open where the match is weak. Some rows have no size entry. The others give once, few or many, or a class for an expanded clone.

CDR3nt: TGTGCCAGCAGGGAAACGGGGGGCTACACCTTC
CDR3aa: CASRETGGYTF
v_gene: TRBV6-5
abundance: -
j_gene: TRBJ1-2
d_gene: -

CDR3nt: TGCGCCAGCAGCCGGGACGGGAGGGGGGGTCAAGAGACCCAGTACTTC
CDR3aa: CASSRDGRGGQETQYF
v_gene: TRBV5-1
abundance: -
j_gene: TRBJ2-5
d_gene: TRBD2

CDR3nt: TGTGCCTGGAGTCCTACGGACAGAGGGTCGGCTTTCTTT
CDR3aa: CAWSPTDRGSAFF
v_gene: TRBV30
abundance: -
j_gene: TRBJ1-1
d_gene: -

CDR3nt: TGCAGCGTTGCTAGCGGGGGGGCCACAGATACGCAGTATTTT
CDR3aa: CSVASGGATDTQYF
v_gene: TRBV29-1
abundance: -
j_gene: TRBJ2-3
d_gene: TRBD2

CDR3nt: TGTGCCAGCTCAGGCCTATCTAGCGGGGGGGGCCGTGGCACAGATACGCAGTATTTT
CDR3aa: CASSGLSSGGGRGTDTQYF
v_gene: TRBV18
abundance: -
j_gene: TRBJ2-3
d_gene: TRBD2

CDR3nt: TGTGCCAGCAGCGCCGGGACAGTTAACTATGGCTACACCTTC
CDR3aa: CASSAGTVNYGYTF
v_gene: TRBV9
abundance: -
j_gene: TRBJ1-2
d_gene: TRBD1

CDR3nt: TGTGCCAGCAGCGGGGGGGACAGATCTGGAAACACCATATATTTT
CDR3aa: CASSGGDRSGNTIYF
v_gene: TRBV9
abundance: few
j_gene: TRBJ1-3
d_gene: TRBD1

CDR3nt: TGCAGTGCCTCATCAGGGGTAGGAGCTTTCTTT
CDR3aa: CSASSGVGAFF
v_gene: TRBV20-1
abundance: once
j_gene: TRBJ1-1
d_gene: -

CDR3nt: TGTGCCAGCAGCTTAGGGGGGGGGATCACTGAAGCTTTCTTT
CDR3aa: CASSLGGGITEAFF
v_gene: TRBV7-9
abundance: -
j_gene: TRBJ1-1
d_gene: -

CDR3nt: TGTGCCAGCTCACCATCAGGGGGCTATGGCTACACCTTC
CDR3aa: CASSPSGGYGYTF
v_gene: TRBV18
abundance: -
j_gene: TRBJ1-2
d_gene: TRBD1

CDR3nt: TGTGCCAGCAGTCCAGAAGAAAAACTGTTTTTT
CDR3aa: CASSPEEKLFF
v_gene: TRBV6-6
abundance: -
j_gene: TRBJ1-4
d_gene: -

CDR3nt: TGTGCCAGCAGCCCAGCGGGGGCTAGCTCCTACAATGAGCAGTTCTTC
CDR3aa: CASSPAGASSYNEQFF
v_gene: TRBV11-3
abundance: -
j_gene: TRBJ2-1
d_gene: TRBD2

CDR3nt: TGCGCCAGCAGCTTTAATCAAGCGGGAGGGAGCGCAGTATTT
CDR3aa: CASSFNQAGGSAVF
v_gene: TRBV5-1
abundance: -
j_gene: TRBJ2-3
d_gene: TRBD2

CDR3nt: TGTGCCATCATCAGTCCCGGGAATGAGCAGTTCTTC
CDR3aa: CAIISPGNEQFF
v_gene: TRBV10-3
abundance: -
j_gene: TRBJ2-1
d_gene: -

CDR3nt: TGTGCCAGCAGCGACCCAGGGGGCGTCTACAATGAGCAGTTCTTC
CDR3aa: CASSDPGGVYNEQFF
v_gene: TRBV7-2
abundance: -
j_gene: TRBJ2-1
d_gene: TRBD1

CDR3nt: TGTGCCAGCACCCGGAGACAGGACTCTGGAAACACCATATATTTT
CDR3aa: CASTRRQDSGNTIYF
v_gene: TRBV2
abundance: -
j_gene: TRBJ1-3
d_gene: -

CDR3nt: TGTGCCAGCATCGGGGATTTTAGCTTCGATGAGCAGTTCTTC
CDR3aa: CASIGDFSFDEQFF
v_gene: TRBV6-6
abundance: -
j_gene: TRBJ2-1
d_gene: -

CDR3nt: TGTGCCACAACTGGACAGGAAAGGAGCTCCTACAATGAGCAGTTCTTC
CDR3aa: CATTGQERSSYNEQFF
v_gene: TRBV7-2
abundance: -
j_gene: TRBJ2-1
d_gene: TRBD1

CDR3nt: TGTGCCATCACGGAACGTCCGGGACAGATTAATTCACCCCTCCACTTT
CDR3aa: CAITERPGQINSPLHF
v_gene: TRBV10-3
abundance: -
j_gene: TRBJ1-6
d_gene: TRBD1

CDR3nt: TGTGCCAGCTCACCAGTGGCAGGGGCCGCCCGGGAGGGTGAAGCTTTCTTT
CDR3aa: CASSPVAGAAREGEAFF
v_gene: TRBV18
abundance: -
j_gene: TRBJ1-1
d_gene: -

CDR3nt: TGTGCCATCAGCGGAGTCCGCGGGACTACGAACACCGGGGAGCTGTTTTTT
CDR3aa: CAISGVRGTTNTGELFF
v_gene: TRBV10-3
abundance: -
j_gene: TRBJ2-2
d_gene: TRBD2

CDR3nt: TGTGCCAGCAGCTTGGACAGGGGGACCACCGGGGAGCTGTTTTTT
CDR3aa: CASSLDRGTTGELFF
v_gene: TRBV11-2
abundance: -
j_gene: TRBJ2-2
d_gene: TRBD1

CDR3nt: TGCGCCAGCAGCCAAGGACCGGGAACTGAAGCTTTCTTT
CDR3aa: CASSQGPGTEAFF
v_gene: TRBV5-1
abundance: -
j_gene: TRBJ1-1
d_gene: -

CDR3nt: TGTGCCAGCAGTTTATATTATGGACAGGCCGAAATAAAACTGTTTTTT
CDR3aa: CASSLYYGQAEIKLFF
v_gene: TRBV27
abundance: -
j_gene: TRBJ1-4
d_gene: TRBD1

CDR3nt: TGTGCCAGCAGCTTAGAGGGCGGGGGTAGCTACTACTACTACAATGAGCAGTTCTTC
CDR3aa: CASSLEGGGSYYYYNEQFF
v_gene: TRBV7-8
abundance: -
j_gene: TRBJ2-1
d_gene: TRBD2

CDR3nt: TGTGCCAGCAGTTCAGATTACCCAACTAATGAAAAACTGTTTTTT
CDR3aa: CASSSDYPTNEKLFF
v_gene: TRBV6-5
abundance: -
j_gene: TRBJ1-4
d_gene: -

CDR3nt: TGTGCCAGCAGCCCCGGTTCTTACAATGAGCAGTTCTTC
CDR3aa: CASSPGSYNEQFF
v_gene: TRBV7-2
abundance: -
j_gene: TRBJ2-1
d_gene: -

CDR3nt: TGCGCCAGCAGCTTGTACTTGGGACTAGAACGGGGCAATGAGCAGTTCTTC
CDR3aa: CASSLYLGLERGNEQFF
v_gene: TRBV5-1
abundance: -
j_gene: TRBJ2-1
d_gene: TRBD2

CDR3nt: TGTGCCAGCAGCTTAGGGGGGAACACTGAAGCTTTCTTT
CDR3aa: CASSLGGNTEAFF
v_gene: TRBV5-6
abundance: few
j_gene: TRBJ1-1
d_gene: -

CDR3nt: TGTGCCAGCAGTTCGACAGGGGGCGCGAGTACTGAAGCTTTCTTT
CDR3aa: CASSSTGGASTEAFF
v_gene: TRBV6-5
abundance: few
j_gene: TRBJ1-1
d_gene: TRBD1